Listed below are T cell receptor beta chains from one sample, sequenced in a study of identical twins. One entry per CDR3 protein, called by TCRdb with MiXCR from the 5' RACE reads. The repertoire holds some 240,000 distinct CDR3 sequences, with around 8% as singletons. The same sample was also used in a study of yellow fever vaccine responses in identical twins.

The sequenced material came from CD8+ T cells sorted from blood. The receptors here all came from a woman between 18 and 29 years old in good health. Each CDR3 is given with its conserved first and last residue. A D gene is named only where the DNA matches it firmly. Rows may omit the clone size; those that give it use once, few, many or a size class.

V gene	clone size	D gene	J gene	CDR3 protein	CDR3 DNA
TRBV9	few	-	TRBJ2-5	CASSVEEESVGETQYF	TGTGCCAGCAGCGTAGAAGAAGAGTCAGTAGGAGAGACCCAGTACTTC
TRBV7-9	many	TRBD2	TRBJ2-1	CASSLTPGLAEANEQFF	TGTGCCAGCAGCCTGACACCGGGACTAGCGGAGGCGAATGAGCAGTTCTTC
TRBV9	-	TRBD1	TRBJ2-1	CASSVVGTGRNEQFF	TGTGCCAGCAGCGTAGTCGGGACAGGGAGGAATGAGCAGTTCTTC
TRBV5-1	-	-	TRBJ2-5	CASSLIAVRQETQYF	TGCGCCAGCAGCTTGATTGCTGTACGCCAAGAGACCCAGTACTTC
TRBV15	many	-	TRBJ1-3	CATTIRAVTGNTIYF	TGTGCCACCACCATAAGGGCCGTTACTGGAAACACCATATATTTT
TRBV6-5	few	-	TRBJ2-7	CASSYSFAGWAYEQYF	TGTGCCAGCAGTTACTCCTTCGCAGGGTGGGCCTACGAGCAGTACTTC
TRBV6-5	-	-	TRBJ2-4	CASSYSDYTALKNIQYF	TGTGCCAGCAGTTACTCCGACTACACCGCGTTAAAAAACATTCAGTACTTC
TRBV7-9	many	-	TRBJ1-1	CASSSPGATEAFF	TGTGCCAGCAGCTCCCCGGGTGCCACTGAAGCTTTCTTT
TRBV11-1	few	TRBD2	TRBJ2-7	CASSFAGGSWYEQYF	TGTGCCAGCAGCTTTGCGGGGGGCTCGTGGTACGAGCAGTACTTC
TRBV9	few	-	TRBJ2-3	CASSVATGPHRDHSTDTQYF	TGTGCCAGCAGCGTAGCCACGGGCCCCCACCGCGACCACAGCACAGATACGCAGTATTTT
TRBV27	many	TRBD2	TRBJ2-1	CASSSFEREQAYNEQFF	TGTGCCAGCAGTTCGTTCGAGCGGGAGCAGGCATACAATGAGCAGTTCTTC
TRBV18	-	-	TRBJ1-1	CASSPGPGLNTEAFF	TGTGCCAGCTCACCAGGTCCCGGTCTGAACACTGAAGCTTTCTTT
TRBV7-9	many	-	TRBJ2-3	CASSLARPTGSTDTQYF	TGTGCCAGCAGCTTAGCGCGCCCCACAGGAAGCACAGATACGCAGTATTTT
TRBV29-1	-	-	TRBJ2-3	CSVDSRATDTQYF	TGCAGCGTTGACTCCAGGGCCACAGATACGCAGTATTTT
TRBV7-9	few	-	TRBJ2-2	CASSFFPGGNTGELFF	TGTGCCAGCAGCTTTTTTCCCGGGGGGAACACCGGGGAGCTGTTTTTT
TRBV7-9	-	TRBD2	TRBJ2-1	CASSLTSAEYDNEQFF	TGTGCCAGCAGCCTGACTAGCGCCGAATATGACAATGAGCAGTTCTTC
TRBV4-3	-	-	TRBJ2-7	CASSQAESSYEQYF	TGCGCCAGCAGCCAAGCAGAGAGCTCCTACGAGCAGTACTTC
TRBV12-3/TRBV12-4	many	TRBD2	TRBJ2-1	CASSPSGGKGEQFF	TGTGCCAGCAGTCCTAGCGGGGGAAAGGGGGAGCAGTTCTTC
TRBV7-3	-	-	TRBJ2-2	CASSDWGTGELFF	TGTGCCAGCAGCGACTGGGGCACCGGGGAGCTGTTTTTT
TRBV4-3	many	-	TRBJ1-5	CASSPGLESNQPQHF	TGCGCCAGCAGCCCGGGGCTAGAAAGCAATCAGCCCCAGCATTTT
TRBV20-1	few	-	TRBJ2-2	CSARGDGTGELFF	TGCAGTGCTAGAGGGGACGGCACCGGGGAGCTGTTTTTT
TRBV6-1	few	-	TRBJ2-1	CASTQSLDANRNEQFF	TGTGCCAGCACCCAATCACTGGACGCAAACCGCAATGAGCAGTTCTTC
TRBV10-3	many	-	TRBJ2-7	CAIIADLSYEQYF	TGTGCCATCATAGCCGACCTCTCCTACGAGCAGTACTTC
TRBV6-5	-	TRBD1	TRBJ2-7	CASSYLQGMEQYF	TGTGCCAGCAGTTACTTACAGGGGATGGAGCAGTACTTC
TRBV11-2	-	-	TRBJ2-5	CASSQAPGGQETQYF	TGTGCCAGCAGCCAAGCCCCCGGTGGCCAAGAGACCCAGTACTTC
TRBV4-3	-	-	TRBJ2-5	CASSQGFSQETQYF	TGCGCCAGCAGCCAAGGGTTTAGCCAAGAGACCCAGTACTTC
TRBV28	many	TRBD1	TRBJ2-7	CASSFRDRENEQYF	TGTGCCAGCAGTTTTCGGGACAGGGAAAACGAGCAGTACTTC
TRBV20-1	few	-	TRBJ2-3	CSERSPDSTDTQYF	TGCAGTGAAAGGAGCCCGGACTCCACAGATACGCAGTATTTT
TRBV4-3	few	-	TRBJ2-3	CASSQEGQGGLDTQYF	TGCGCCAGCAGCCAAGAAGGGCAGGGGGGGTTAGATACGCAGTATTTT
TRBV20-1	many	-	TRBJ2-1	CSARDNTEINEQFF	TGCAGTGCTAGAGATAACACAGAGATCAATGAGCAGTTCTTC
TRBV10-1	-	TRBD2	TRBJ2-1	CASSESASGAPGNEEFF	TGCGCCAGCAGTGAGTCGGCTAGCGGGGCCCCTGGGAATGAGGAGTTCTTC
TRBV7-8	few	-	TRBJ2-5	CASSLDREAETQYF	TGTGCCAGCAGCTTAGACAGGGAGGCCGAGACCCAGTACTTC
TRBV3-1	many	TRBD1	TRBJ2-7	CASSTGGTGAYEQYF	TGTGCCAGCAGCACAGGAGGGACAGGGGCCTACGAGCAGTACTTC
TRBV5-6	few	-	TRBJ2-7	CASSLGDDYEQYF	TGTGCCAGCAGCCTCGGCGACGACTACGAGCAGTACTTC
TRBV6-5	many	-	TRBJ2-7	CASSSLGEAYEQYF	TGTGCCAGCAGTTCCCTGGGGGAGGCCTACGAGCAGTACTTC
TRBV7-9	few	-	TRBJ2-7	CASSLVMGWQYF	TGTGCCAGCAGCTTAGTTATGGGGTGGCAGTACTTC
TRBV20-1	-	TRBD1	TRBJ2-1	CSARAGFGTGVYNEQFF	TGCAGTGCTAGAGCAGGCTTCGGGACAGGGGTTTACAATGAGCAGTTCTTC
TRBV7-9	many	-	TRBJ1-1	CASSSSRNEAFF	TGTGCCAGCAGCTCCAGCCGAAATGAAGCTTTCTTT
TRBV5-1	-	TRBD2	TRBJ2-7	CASSLVASGSFPYEQYF	TGCGCCAGCAGCTTGGTCGCTAGCGGGAGCTTCCCCTACGAGCAGTACTTC
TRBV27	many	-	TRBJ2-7	CASSFGRTKGEQYF	TGTGCCAGCAGTTTCGGTCGGACGAAAGGCGAGCAGTACTTC
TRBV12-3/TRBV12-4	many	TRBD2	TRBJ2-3	CASSLPSGIPDTQYF	TGTGCCAGCAGCCTGCCTAGCGGGATCCCCGATACGCAGTATTTT
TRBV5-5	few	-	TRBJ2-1	CASRGPKPSYNEQFF	TGTGCCAGCAGGGGACCGAAGCCTTCCTACAATGAGCAGTTCTTC
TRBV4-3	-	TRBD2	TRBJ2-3	CASSQDHGLAGVTDTQYF	TGCGCCAGCAGCCAAGATCACGGACTAGCGGGTGTCACAGATACGCAGTATTTT
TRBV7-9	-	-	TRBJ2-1	CASRTDGPYNEQFF	TGTGCCAGCAGAACCGACGGACCCTACAATGAGCAGTTCTTC
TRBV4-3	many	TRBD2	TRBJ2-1	CASSQERLLALDLGEQFF	TGCGCCAGCAGCCAAGAAAGGTTACTAGCGCTAGATTTAGGTGAGCAGTTCTTC
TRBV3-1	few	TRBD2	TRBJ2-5	CASSQVGGGQETQYF	TGTGCCAGCAGCCAAGTCGGCGGGGGCCAAGAGACCCAGTACTTC
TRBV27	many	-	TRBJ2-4	CASGWGNIQYF	TGTGCCAGCGGGTGGGGAAACATTCAGTACTTC
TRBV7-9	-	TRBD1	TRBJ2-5	CASVQGAVETQYF	TGTGCCAGCGTACAGGGGGCCGTTGAGACCCAGTACTTC
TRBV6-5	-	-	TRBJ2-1	CAGSYLTLIYNEQFF	TGTGCCGGCAGTTACCTGACCCTGATATACAATGAGCAGTTCTTC
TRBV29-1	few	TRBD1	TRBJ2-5	CSVEEWDRGLQETQYF	TGCAGCGTTGAAGAATGGGACAGGGGGCTCCAAGAGACCCAGTACTTC
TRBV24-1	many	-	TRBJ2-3	CATSDLWDNTDTQYF	TGTGCCACCAGTGATTTATGGGACAACACAGATACGCAGTATTTT